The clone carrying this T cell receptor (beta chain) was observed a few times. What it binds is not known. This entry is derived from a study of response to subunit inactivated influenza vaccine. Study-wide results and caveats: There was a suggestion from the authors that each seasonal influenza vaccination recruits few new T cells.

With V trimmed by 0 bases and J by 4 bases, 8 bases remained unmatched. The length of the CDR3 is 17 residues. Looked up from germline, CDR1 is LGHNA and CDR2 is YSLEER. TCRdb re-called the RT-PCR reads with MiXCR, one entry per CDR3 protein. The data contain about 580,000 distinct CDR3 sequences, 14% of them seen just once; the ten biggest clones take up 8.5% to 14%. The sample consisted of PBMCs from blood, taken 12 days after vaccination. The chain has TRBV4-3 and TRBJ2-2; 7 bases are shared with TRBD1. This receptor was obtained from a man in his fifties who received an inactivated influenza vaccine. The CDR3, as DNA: TGCGCCAGCAGCCAAGAGGGCGACAGGGTGGTCACCGGGGAGCTGTTTTTT. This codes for CASSQEGDRVVTGELFF.